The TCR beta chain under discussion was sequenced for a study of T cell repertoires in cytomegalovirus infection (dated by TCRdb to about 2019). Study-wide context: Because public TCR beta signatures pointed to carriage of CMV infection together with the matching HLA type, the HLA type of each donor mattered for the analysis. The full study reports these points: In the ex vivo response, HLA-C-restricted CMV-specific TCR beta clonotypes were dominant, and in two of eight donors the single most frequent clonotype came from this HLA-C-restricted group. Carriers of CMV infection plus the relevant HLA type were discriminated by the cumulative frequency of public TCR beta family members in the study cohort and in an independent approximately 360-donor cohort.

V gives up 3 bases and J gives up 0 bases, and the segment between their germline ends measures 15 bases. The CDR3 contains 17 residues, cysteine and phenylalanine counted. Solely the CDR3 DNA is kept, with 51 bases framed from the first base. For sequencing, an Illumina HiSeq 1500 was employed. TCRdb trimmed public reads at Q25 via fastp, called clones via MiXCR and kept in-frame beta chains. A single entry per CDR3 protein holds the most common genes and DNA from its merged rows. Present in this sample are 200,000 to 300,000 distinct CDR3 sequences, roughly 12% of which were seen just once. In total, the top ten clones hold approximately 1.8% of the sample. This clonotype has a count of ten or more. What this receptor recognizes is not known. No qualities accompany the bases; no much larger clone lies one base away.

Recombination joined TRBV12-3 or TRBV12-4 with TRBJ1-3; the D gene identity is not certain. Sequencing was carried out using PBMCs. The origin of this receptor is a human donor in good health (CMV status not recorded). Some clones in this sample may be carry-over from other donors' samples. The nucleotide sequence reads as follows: TGTGCCAGCAGTTTCGGCCCTACGGGGTACTCTGGAAACACCATATATTTT. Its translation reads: CASSFGPTGYSGNTIYF.